A single sample is the source of the 13 T cell receptor beta chains below, sequenced in a study of T cells in Graves' hyperthyroidism and ophthalmopathy. Template material for amplifying TCR beta CDR3 regions consisted of RNA transcripts. First-round RT-PCR with HTBI primers amplified the TCR CDR3 region. TCRdb re-called the multiplex PCR reads with MiXCR, one entry per CDR3 protein. This repertoire shows 600,000 to 900,000 distinct CDR3 sequences, 16% found once; its top ten account for under 9.5%. Sequenced material: blood. The source of these receptors is a man between 18 and 35 years old with Graves' hyperthyroidism.

This rearrangement joins TRBV20-1 to TRBJ2-5, with 7 nucleotides matching TRBD2. After removal of 3 bases from V and 5 bases from J, the junction contained 9 bases not matched to a gene. The CDR3 extends over 14 amino acids. In germline, CDR1 is DFQATT, CDR2 SNEGSKA (reference sequence). CDR3 bases: TGCAGTGCTAGGGGGAGGGACGTGTTGGAGACCCAGTACTTC. This gives the protein CSARGRDVLETQYF.

This clonotype was counted once. V and J are TRBV29-1 and TRBJ2-7; D is perhaps TRBD2 (6 bases). CDR1 is SQVTM and CDR2 is ANQGSEA in the germline V gene. The V and J ends lost 6 bases and 6 bases respectively, with 12 bases between them. CDR3 length: 11 residues. Written as DNA, the CDR3 is TGCAGCGTATTGGAGGGAGGCGAGCAGTACTTC. Translating gives CSVLEGGEQYF.

The chain joins TRBV9 to TRBJ2-3; D gene uncertain. The length of the CDR3 is 15 residues. The germline gives CDR1 SGDLS, CDR2 YYNGEE. Deletions cut 4 bases from V and 2 bases from J, with 14 bases between. This CDR3 is CASSPPRGATDTQYF. CDR3 in DNA: TGTGCCAGCAGCCCCCCTCGCGGAGCCACAGATACGCAGTATTTT.

There are many counts of this clonotype. V is TRBV27 and J is TRBJ2-1; TRBD2 matches at 7 bases. V dropped 2 bases and J dropped 2; count of bases not matched to a gene: 12. The germline CDR1 and CDR2 sequences are MNHEY and SMNVEV (reference sequence). The CDR3 runs to 18 residues. The CDR3 nucleotides read TGTGCCAGCAGTTTAGTTGGACTAGAGGCCCGCCCCTACAATGAGCAGTTCTTC. Protein sequence: CASSLVGLEARPYNEQFF.

The chain carries TRBV4-1 and TRBJ2-1, with TRBD2 identical over 13 bases. Trimming at V came to 6 bases and at J to 8 bases, leaving 7 bases not matched to a gene. CDR1 is MGHRA and CDR2 is YSYEKL in the germline V gene. The CDR3 extends over 15 amino acids. CDR3 in DNA: TGCGCCAGCAGTCGCGGGACTAGCGGGATTTATGAGCAGTTCTTC. Amino acid sequence: CASSRGTSGIYEQFF.

The chain combines TRBV7-9 with TRBJ2-2, with TRBD2 matching over 8 bases. With V trimmed by 8 bases and J by 8 bases, 13 bases remained unmatched. CDR1 is SEHNR, CDR2 FQNEAQ, per germline (reference sequence). This CDR3 region has 15 residues. In DNA, the CDR3 is TGTGCCAGCCGCAGAGCGGGGGCATATGCTGGGGAGCTGTTTTTT. This sequence encodes CASRRAGAYAGELFF.

This clonotype was seen repeatedly, ten times or more. The chain uses TRBV7-9 and TRBJ2-6; D is undetermined. CDR3 length: 16 amino acids. The ends were cut back, 3 bases at V and 0 bases at J, with 9 bases in the middle. CDR1 is SEHNR and CDR2 is FQNEAQ in the germline V gene (reference sequence). For the CDR3, the DNA is TGTGCCAGCAGCTTCCGGGCTAACTCTGGGGCCAACGTCCTGACTTTC. It is translated as CASSFRANSGANVLTF.

The gene calls are TRBV2 and TRBJ1-2; 8 positions agree with TRBD1. J was trimmed by 3 bases and V by 6 bases; bases with no gene match: 9. Germline lookup yields CDR1 SNHLY and CDR2 FYNNEI. This CDR3 is 15 amino acids long. The CDR3 protein is CASRAPAGGHYGYTF. CDR3 in DNA: TGTGCCAGCAGGGCCCCCGCAGGGGGCCACTATGGCTACACCTTC.

The chain couples TRBV27 to TRBJ2-3; TRBD2 agrees at 14 bases. V gave up 10 bases and J gave up 3 bases; unmatched junction bases: 15. CDR1 and CDR2 (germline): MNHEY, SMNVEV (reference sequence). The CDR3 has 18 residues. In nucleotides, the CDR3 is TGTGCCACGGGGGATCCGGGACTAGCGGGAGTCGGTACAGATACGCAGTATTTT. It translates to CATGDPGLAGVGTDTQYF.

The J gene is TRBJ2-1, the V gene TRBV12-3 or TRBV12-4; the match to TRBD2 covers 7 bases. V shed 2 bases and J 4 bases; nucleotides not matched to a gene: 11. This CDR3 comprises 17 residues. CDR3 in DNA: TGTGCCAGCAGTTTACCCGAGGCTAGCGGAAGATACAATGAGCAGTTCTTC. This sequence encodes CASSLPEASGRYNEQFF.

This clonotype has ten or more counts. This sequence joins TRBV3-1 and TRBJ2-1, with D perhaps TRBD1 or TRBD2 (5 bases each). Trimming shortened V by 4 bases and J by 7 bases, and 14 bases separated the two germline ends. The CDR3 totals 14 residues. Germline assignment: CDR1 LGHDT and CDR2 YNNKEL (reference sequence). The CDR3 DNA follows: TGTGCCAGCAGCCTCGGGGCCACGGGGAATGAGCAGTTCTTC. Translated: CASSLGATGNEQFF.

This clonotype was observed many times. This chain joins TRBV7-9 and TRBJ2-5; 8 bases line up with TRBD2. The CDR3 runs to 16 residues. Germline values: CDR1 SEHNR, CDR2 FQNEAQ (reference sequence). V trimming: 5 bases; J trimming: 5 bases; junction bases outside the gene matches: 13. The CDR3 region is CASSPGWAPGGETQYF. The CDR3 DNA is TGTGCCAGCAGCCCAGGGTGGGCTCCGGGAGGGGAGACCCAGTACTTC.

In this sample, this clonotype turned up many times. The V call is TRBV20-1, the J call TRBJ1-1; no reliable D call. V lost 3 bases and J 7 bases, leaving 9 bases between the germline ends. Germline values: CDR1 DFQATT, CDR2 SNEGSKA (reference sequence). The CDR3 is 11 amino acids. CDR3 region: CSASIKSEAFF. The DNA for the CDR3 is TGCAGTGCTAGCATTAAGAGTGAAGCTTTCTTT.